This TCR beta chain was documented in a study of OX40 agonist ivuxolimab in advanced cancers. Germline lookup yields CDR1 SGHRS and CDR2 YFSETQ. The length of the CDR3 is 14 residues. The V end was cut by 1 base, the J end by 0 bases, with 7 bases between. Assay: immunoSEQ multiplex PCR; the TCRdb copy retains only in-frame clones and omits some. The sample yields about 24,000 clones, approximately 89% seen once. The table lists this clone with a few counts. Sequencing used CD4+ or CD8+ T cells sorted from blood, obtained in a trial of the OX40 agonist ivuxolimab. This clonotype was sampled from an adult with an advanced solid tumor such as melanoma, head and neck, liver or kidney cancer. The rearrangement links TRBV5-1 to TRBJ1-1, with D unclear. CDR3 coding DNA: TGCGCCAGCAGCTTGTTCTCCTTGAACACTGAAGCTTTCTTT. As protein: CASSLFSLNTEAFF.